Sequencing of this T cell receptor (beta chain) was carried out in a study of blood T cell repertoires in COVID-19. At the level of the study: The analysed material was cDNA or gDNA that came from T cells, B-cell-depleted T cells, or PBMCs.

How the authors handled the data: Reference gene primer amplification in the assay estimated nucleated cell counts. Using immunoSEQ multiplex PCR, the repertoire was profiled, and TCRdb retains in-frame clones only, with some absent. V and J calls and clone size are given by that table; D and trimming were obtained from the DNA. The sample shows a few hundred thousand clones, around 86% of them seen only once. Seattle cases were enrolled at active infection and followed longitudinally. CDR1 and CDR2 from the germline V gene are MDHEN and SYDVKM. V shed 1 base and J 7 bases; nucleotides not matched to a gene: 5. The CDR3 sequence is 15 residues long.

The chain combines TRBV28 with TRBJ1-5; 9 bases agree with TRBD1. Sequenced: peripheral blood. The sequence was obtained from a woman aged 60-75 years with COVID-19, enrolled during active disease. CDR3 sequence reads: CASSLYGQGRQPQHF. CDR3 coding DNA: TGTGCCAGCAGTTTATACGGACAGGGGCGGCAGCCCCAGCATTTT.